These 14 T cell receptor beta chains were sequenced from one sample in a study of T cells after yellow fever vaccination. A single record per CDR3 protein comes from TCRdb applying MiXCR to the 5' RACE reads. The table shows 300,000 to 350,000 distinct CDR3 sequences, with over 3.5% occurring only once. Sequencing used PBMCs, obtained 15 days after the yellow fever booster vaccination. All receptors come from a man younger than 35 who received the YFV17D yellow fever vaccine.

The gene calls are TRBV18 and TRBJ2-7, with D perhaps matching TRBD1 (8 bases). Germline V gives CDR1 KGHSH, CDR2 LQKENI. Trimming took 5 bases from V and 4 from J, leaving 15 bases between them. The CDR3 is 14 amino acids. In nucleotides, the CDR3 is TGTGCCAGCTCAAAGGACAGGGAGGGTTACGAGCAGTACGTC. Encoded protein: CASSKDREGYEQYV.

This clonotype was detected many times. V and J are TRBV28 and TRBJ2-5; 12 nucleotides align to TRBD1. CDR3 length: 14 amino acids. Germline CDR1 and CDR2: MDHEN and SYDVKM. The junction had 3 bases not matched to a gene; V was cut back by 5 bases and J by 5 bases. The CDR3 protein is CASSGDRGRETQYF. CDR3 nucleotides: TGTGCCAGCAGTGGGGACAGGGGGCGGGAGACCCAGTACTTC.

The chain uses TRBV15 and TRBJ2-1, with D perhaps being TRBD1 or TRBD2 (5 bases each). The CDR3 is made up of 15 amino acids. Trimming took 2 bases from V and 8 from J, leaving 16 bases between them. Per the germline V gene, CDR1 is LNHNV and CDR2 is YYDKDF (reference sequence). The CDR3 bases are TGTGCCACCAGCAGATCGAGGGGAGTTGGCGATGAGCAGTTCTTC. It codes for CATSRSRGVGDEQFF.

This clonotype was seen ten or more times. The gene calls are TRBV28 and TRBJ2-7; D is possibly TRBD1 (8 bases). Germline V gives CDR1 MDHEN, CDR2 SYDVKM. The CDR3 is 13 residues long. The V end lost 6 bases, the J end lost 2 bases, and 11 bases lay between the germline ends. CDR3 loop: CASSTGGAYEQYF. In DNA, the CDR3 is TGTGCCAGCAGCACAGGGGGGGCCTACGAGCAGTACTTC.

The chain combines TRBV21-1 with TRBJ2-3; the table calls TRBD1, which could not be checked here. TRBV21-1 is designated a pseudogene. The CDR3 runs 15 residues. The CDR3 loop reads CASSKVRGSTDTQYF. DNA for the CDR3: TGTGCCAGCAGCAAAGTCAGGGGAAGCACAGATACGCAGTATTTT.

This clonotype showed up many times. This chain connects TRBV2 to TRBJ2-6; D gene unclear. Germline V gene data show CDR1 as SNHLY and CDR2 as FYNNEI. The CDR3 consists of 15 residues. Trimming shortened V by 2 bases and J by 2 bases, and 7 bases separated the two germline ends. The CDR3 nucleotides are TGTGCCAGCAGTGAAACAAGGGCTGGGGCCAACGTCCTGACTTTC. Amino acid sequence: CASSETRAGANVLTF.

This clonotype came up many times. The rearrangement uses TRBV12-3 or TRBV12-4 and TRBJ1-1, with a tentative D call TRBD1 (5 bases). This CDR3 is 15 amino acids long. V was clipped by 5 bases and J by 5 bases, with 18 bases between them. CDR3 sequence: CASSLVGALGTEAFF. The CDR3 bases are TGTGCCAGCAGTCTCGTAGGGGCCCTGGGGACTGAAGCTTTCTTT.

This clonotype was detected only a few times. V gene TRBV6-1 combines with J gene TRBJ1-2; D perhaps matches TRBD1 (6 bases). This CDR3 region has 14 residues. Per the germline V gene, CDR1 is MNHNS and CDR2 is SASEGT. V was cut by 5 bases and J by 5 bases, with 15 bases left in between. The CDR3 DNA sequence: TGTGCCAGCAGTCTTCTGGGGACACCATATGGCTACACCTTC. Protein sequence: CASSLLGTPYGYTF.

Many counts were recorded for this clonotype. The gene calls are TRBV7-9 and TRBJ2-5; 10 bases agree with TRBD1. V dropped 3 bases and J dropped 4; count of bases not matched to a gene: 11. Germline V gives CDR1 SEHNR, CDR2 FQNEAQ (reference sequence). This CDR3 is built from 17 residues. CDR3 sequence (DNA): TGTGCCAGCAGCTTTCTGTCACGGGACAGGGGTGTAGAGACCCAGTACTTC. Translation gives CASSFLSRDRGVETQYF.

This clonotype was detected only a few times. This sequence joins TRBV4-3 and TRBJ2-5, with TRBD2 identical over 9 bases. Germline CDR1 and CDR2: LGHNA and YSLEER. This CDR3 contains 16 residues. V lost 0 bases and J lost 2; bases outside the gene matches: 4. The CDR3 is CASSQDYTSGQETQYF. CDR3 nucleotides: TGCGCCAGCAGCCAAGACTATACTAGCGGGCAAGAGACCCAGTACTTC.

Many counts were recorded for this clonotype. The J gene is TRBJ2-2, the V gene TRBV7-9, with 7 bases lining up with TRBD1. The V gene end was trimmed by 4 bases and the J gene end by 5 bases; junction bases not matched to a gene: 7. This CDR3 is 15 amino acids long. In germline, CDR1 is SEHNR, CDR2 FQNEAQ (reference sequence). CDR3: CASSSGQRWTGELFF. The CDR3 nucleotides read TGTGCCAGCAGCTCGGGACAGCGATGGACCGGGGAGCTGTTTTTT.

This clonotype was seen ten or more times. The rearrangement joins TRBV5-1 to TRBJ1-1, with D tentatively TRBD1 (6 bases). This CDR3 spans 14 amino acids. Germline V gene sequence: CDR1 SGHRS, CDR2 YFSETQ. V lost 5 bases to trimming and J lost 1 base, with 12 bases between them. CDR3 DNA: TGCGCCAGCAGGCGGGACATCTCGAACACTGAAGCTTTCTTT. Translation gives CASRRDISNTEAFF.

The sample holds many counts of this clonotype. V is TRBV6-5 and J is TRBJ1-3; 7 bases match TRBD1. Germline V lookup: CDR1 MNHEY, CDR2 SVGAGI. Trimming took 6 bases from V and 4 from J; bases not matched to a gene: 9. This CDR3 contains 15 residues. The CDR3, as DNA: TGTGCCAGCAGCCCTACCTACAGGGGAGGAAACACCATATATTTT. This gives the protein CASSPTYRGGNTIYF.

This clonotype was picked up many times. The rearrangement uses TRBV30 and TRBJ1-1; the D is unclear. The germline V and J ends were trimmed by 1 base and 10 bases, with 13 bases remaining between them. The CDR3 has 12 residues. Germline-derived CDR1 and CDR2 are GTSNPN and SVGIG (reference sequence). DNA of the CDR3: TGTGCCTGGAGTGCAGAGCCCGTGGCAGCTTTCTTT. Translation: CAWSAEPVAAFF.